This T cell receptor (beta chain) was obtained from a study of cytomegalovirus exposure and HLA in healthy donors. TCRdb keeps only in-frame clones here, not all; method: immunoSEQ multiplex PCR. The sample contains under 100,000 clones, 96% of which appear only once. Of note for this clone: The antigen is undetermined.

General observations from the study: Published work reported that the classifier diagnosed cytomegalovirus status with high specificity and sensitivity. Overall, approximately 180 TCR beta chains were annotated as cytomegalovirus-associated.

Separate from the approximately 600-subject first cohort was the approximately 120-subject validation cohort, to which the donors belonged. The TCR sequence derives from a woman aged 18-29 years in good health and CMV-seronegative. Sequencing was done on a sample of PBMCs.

The CDR3 protein is CASSPGGGGNTGELFF. In DNA, the CDR3 is TGCGCCAGCAGCCCCGGTGGGGGAGGGAACACCGGGGAGCTGTTTTTT. The chain employs TRBV4-1 and TRBJ2-2, with D possibly TRBD2 on 6 matching bases. Trimming shortened V by 4 bases and J by 1 base, and 13 bases separated the two germline ends. Germline-derived CDR1 and CDR2 are MGHRA and YSYEKL. CDR3 size: 16 residues.